The 32 T cell receptor beta chains below all came from one sample that was sequenced in a study of shared clonotypes between healthy human individuals. Data came from immunoSEQ multiplex PCR; TCRdb stores just in-frame clones and leaves some out. Among just over 2,000,000 clones listed, 85% to 95% were seen once. The material sequenced was naive CD4+ T cells sorted from blood. Subset here: CD45RA+ positively selected. The receptors were gathered from a man aged 18 to 29 in good health.

The CDR3: CASSQDLASGGDTQYF. DNA of the CDR3: TGCGCCAGCAGCCAAGATCTCGCTAGCGGGGGAGATACGCAGTATTTT. The rearrangement uses TRBV4-1 and TRBJ2-3; TRBD2 aligns across 10 bases. V shed 0 bases, J shed 5 bases, and the junction held 5 bases outside the gene matches. In germline, CDR1 is MGHRA, CDR2 YSYEKL. There are 16 residues in the CDR3.

This sequence joins TRBV5-1 and TRBJ1-5; D gene ambiguous. This CDR3 is 18 amino acids long. CDR1 and CDR2 (germline): SGHRS, YFSETQ. Deletions cut 4 bases from V and 0 bases from J, with 20 bases between. CDR3 nucleotides: TGCGCCAGCAGCGGACCCGGACTCTTACGAGATAGCAATCAGCCCCAGCATTTT. This gives the protein CASSGPGLLRDSNQPQHF.

About this clone: This clone may be a read error of a much larger clone one base away. The chain joins TRBV5-4 to TRBJ2-7; D possibly corresponds to TRBD2 (5 bases). The CDR3 loop spans 13 amino acids. V shed 0 bases and J shed 6 bases, with 10 bases lying between them. CDR1 is SGHNT and CDR2 is YYREEE in the germline V gene (reference sequence). The CDR3 protein is CASSLDGVGEQYF. The CDR3 bases are TGTGCCAGCAGCTTGGACGGGGTTGGCGAGCAGTACTTC.

V and J are TRBV9 and TRBJ2-7; D perhaps matches TRBD1 (6 bases). V lost 0 bases to trimming and J lost 2 bases, with 12 bases between them. This CDR3 has 15 residues. CDR1 and CDR2 from the germline V gene are SGDLS and YYNGEE. CDR3 residues: CASSVGQGPAYEQYF. The CDR3 nucleotides are TGTGCCAGCAGCGTAGGCCAGGGGCCGGCCTACGAGCAGTACTTC. Full variable domain (remainder filled in from reference TRBV9 and TRBJ2-7): DSGVTQTPKHLITATGQRVTLRCSPRSGDLSVYWYQQSLDQGLQFLIQYYNGEERAKGNILERFSAQQFPDLHSELNLSSLELGDSALYFCASSVGQGPAYEQYFGPGTRLTVT.

The chain couples TRBV10-3 to TRBJ1-2, with TRBD1 as a possible D gene (6 bases). The germline V and J ends were trimmed by 8 bases and 7 bases, with 14 bases remaining between them. Germline V gives CDR1 ENHRY, CDR2 SYGVKD. The CDR3 extends over 12 amino acids. CDR3 sequence reads: CAIGWGQSGYTF. CDR3 nucleotides: TGTGCCATCGGATGGGGGCAAAGTGGCTACACCTTC.

V gene TRBV6-5 combines with J gene TRBJ2-7; D is possibly TRBD1 (6 bases). The CDR3 is 13 residues long. Germline V gene data show CDR1 as MNHEY and CDR2 as SVGAGI. Between the trimmed V and J ends, which lost 4 bases and 7 bases, there was a span of 14 bases. The CDR3 coding sequence is TGTGCCAGCAGTTTGGGGGCTAACGGGGAGCAGTACTTC. Its translation is CASSLGANGEQYF.

CDR3 nucleotide sequence: TGTGCCAGCAGCTTCTGGGACCGAGGGTACAATGAGCAGTTCTTC. This gives the protein CASSFWDRGYNEQFF. The gene calls are TRBV5-6 and TRBJ2-1, with D perhaps TRBD1 or TRBD2 (5 bases each). The CDR3 extends over 15 amino acids. In germline, CDR1 is SGHDT, CDR2 YYEEEE. V lost 2 bases and J 4 bases, leaving 13 bases between the germline ends.

The V call is TRBV19, the J call TRBJ1-5, with D possibly TRBD1 on 5 matching bases. Between the trimmed V and J ends, which lost 3 bases and 9 bases, there was a span of 9 bases. CDR3 length: 12 residues. CDR1 is LNHDA and CDR2 is SQIVND in the germline V gene (reference sequence). CDR3 amino acids: CASSMGGTPQHF. Here the CDR3 DNA reads TGTGCCAGTAGTATGGGGGGTACGCCCCAGCATTTT.

This chain links TRBV4-1 with TRBJ2-5, with D perhaps TRBD1 or TRBD2 (6 bases each). With 5 bases removed from V and 2 bases from J, the gap between germline ends came to 12 bases. The V gene's germline CDR1 is MGHRA and CDR2 YSYEKL. This CDR3 comprises 14 residues. The CDR3 DNA follows: TGCGCCAGCAGCGCGGGACATTTACAAGAGACCCAGTACTTC. It codes for CASSAGHLQETQYF.

This rearrangement joins TRBV11-2 to TRBJ2-5, with 11 bases identical to TRBD2. The CDR3 is 15 residues long. Trimming cost V 1 base and J 3 bases; bases outside gene matches: 1. Germline lookup yields CDR1 SGHAT and CDR2 FQNNGV. DNA for the CDR3: TGTGCCAGCAGCTTAGCGGGACTAGCGGAAGAGACCCAGTACTTC. This encodes CASSLAGLAEETQYF. Combining the CDR3 with reference TRBV11-2 and TRBJ2-5 gives the whole variable domain EAGVAQSPRYKIIEKRQSVAFWCNPISGHATLYWYQQILGQGPKLLIQFQNNGVVDDSQLPKDRFSAERLKGVDSTLKIQPAKLEDSAVYLCASSLAGLAEETQYFGPGTRLLVL.

Only a few counts were recorded for this clone. The genes are TRBV6-5 and TRBJ2-7, with 11 bases lining up with TRBD1. V dropped 4 bases and J dropped 2; count of bases not matched to a gene: 7. This CDR3 region has 16 residues. Germline lookup yields CDR1 MNHEY and CDR2 SVGAGI. This CDR3 is CASSFQLDRGPYEQYF. The CDR3 DNA sequence: TGTGCCAGCAGTTTCCAGTTGGACAGGGGGCCCTACGAGCAGTACTTC.

V and J are TRBV5-4 and TRBJ2-1, with TRBD1 identical over 9 bases. After removal of 2 bases from V and 9 bases from J, the junction contained 12 bases not matched to a gene. This CDR3 has 16 residues. The V gene's germline CDR1 is SGHNT and CDR2 YYREEE (reference sequence). In DNA form, the CDR3 reads TGTGCCAGCAGCTTCCGGGACAGGGTTGTTCTTGGTGAGCAGTTCTTC. This sequence encodes CASSFRDRVVLGEQFF.

Note on this clone: This sample also contains other DNA sequences that code for the same CDR3. The chain uses TRBV5-4 and TRBJ1-6; D gene unclear. Per germline, CDR1 SGHNT and CDR2 YYREEE (reference sequence). CDR3 size: 12 residues. The V end lost 1 base, the J end lost 7 bases, and 3 bases lay between the germline ends. The CDR3: CASSLSNSPLHF. CDR3 nucleotides: TGTGCCAGCAGCTTGAGCAATTCACCCCTCCACTTT.

CDR3 coding DNA: TGTGCCAGCAACATAGCGGGAGGTTACGAGCAGTACTTC. Its protein product is CASNIAGGYEQYF. V gene TRBV6-5 combines with J gene TRBJ2-7, with 10 bases aligning to TRBD2. This CDR3 comprises 13 residues. The V segment lost 7 bases and the J segment 4 bases; nucleotides outside the gene matches: 4. The V gene's germline CDR1 is MNHEY and CDR2 SVGAGI.

The chain carries TRBV2 and TRBJ2-1, with D possibly being TRBD1 (6 bases). Germline CDR1 is SNHLY and CDR2 is FYNNEI. Trimming stripped 2 bases from V and 5 bases from J, with 7 bases between. The CDR3 runs to 13 residues. As DNA, the CDR3 is TGTGCCAGCAGTGAAAACAGGGACAATGAGCAGTTCTTC. The encoded protein is CASSENRDNEQFF.

This sequence joins TRBV5-1 and TRBJ2-5; TRBD2 aligns across 12 bases. V lost 2 bases and J lost 2; bases outside the gene matches: 7. Looked up from germline, CDR1 is SGHRS and CDR2 is YFSETQ. This CDR3 comprises 17 residues. This chain's CDR3 is CASSLGRLAGVQETQYF. CDR3 DNA: TGCGCCAGCAGCTTAGGGCGACTAGCGGGGGTTCAAGAGACCCAGTACTTC.

The chain combines TRBV7-2 with TRBJ1-1; D is unclear. Germline V gives CDR1 SGHTA, CDR2 FQGNSA. CDR3 length: 12 residues. The V end lost 5 bases, the J end lost 5 bases, and 9 bases lay between the germline ends. CDR3 DNA: TGTGCCAGCAGCCTAGAGTGGACTGAAGCTTTCTTT. This translates into CASSLEWTEAFF.

The CDR3 sequence: CASGTSGPDTQYF. The CDR3, as DNA: TGTGCCAGCGGGACTAGCGGACCAGATACGCAGTATTTT. This sequence joins TRBV10-3 and TRBJ2-3; 11 bases agree with TRBD2. J was trimmed by 4 bases and V by 10 bases; bases with no gene match: 4. The CDR3 covers 13 residues. Germline CDR1 ENHRY, CDR2 SYGVKD.

V and J are TRBV5-1 and TRBJ1-6; 8 positions match TRBD1. Per germline, CDR1 SGHRS and CDR2 YFSETQ. CDR3 length: 20 residues. After removal of 2 bases from V and 0 bases from J, the junction contained 13 bases not matched to a gene. The CDR3, as DNA: TGCGCCAGCAGCTTCTGGCCCTCGGGACAGGAAAGCTCCTATAATTCACCCCTCCACTTT. Translating it yields CASSFWPSGQESSYNSPLHF.

The CDR3 protein is CASSPMQQIAKNIQYF. CDR3 sequence (DNA): TGTGCCAGCAGCCCGATGCAGCAAATAGCCAAAAACATTCAGTACTTC. The rearrangement joins TRBV11-2 to TRBJ2-4, with D hard to call. This CDR3 has 16 amino acids. CDR1 and CDR2 from the germline V gene are SGHAT and FQNNGV. The V end was cut by 5 bases, the J end by 0 bases, with 14 bases between.

V and J are TRBV7-9 and TRBJ1-1; 9 bases are shared with TRBD1. This CDR3 contains 15 residues. With V trimmed by 5 bases and J by 10 bases, 14 bases remained unmatched. CDR1 and CDR2 (germline): SEHNR, FQNEAQ (reference sequence). CDR3 residues: CASSPSSGTGLRAFF. The CDR3 nucleotides are TGTGCCAGCAGCCCCTCCTCCGGGACAGGGCTTCGAGCTTTCTTT.

This chain uses TRBV2 with TRBJ1-3; D uncertain. The CDR3 length is 15 residues. Germline V gene data show CDR1 as SNHLY and CDR2 as FYNNEI. V gave up 7 bases and J gave up 7 bases, with 20 bases separating them. The CDR3, as DNA: TGTGCCAGCATCCCCCGATCGGGGAAGAGGAACACCATATATTTT. As protein: CASIPRSGKRNTIYF.

The table lists this clone with a count of one. This sequence joins TRBV19 and TRBJ1-2; no clear D. The ends were cut back, 1 base at V and 4 bases at J, with 13 bases in the middle. Germline lookup yields CDR1 LNHDA and CDR2 SQIVND (reference sequence). CDR3 length: 15 residues. CDR3 sequence (DNA): TGTGCCAGTAGTATAGTAGGAAAGGGTGGCTATGGCTACACCTTC. Protein: CASSIVGKGGYGYTF.

J is TRBJ1-2 and V is TRBV28, with D unresolved. The CDR3 is made up of 12 amino acids. Trimming left V 3 bases short and J 3 bases short, with 5 bases between. Germline V gene sequence: CDR1 MDHEN, CDR2 SYDVKM. In DNA, the CDR3 is TGTGCCAGCAGTTTTGTGGACTATGGCTACACCTTC. Its translation: CASSFVDYGYTF.

This chain links TRBV19 with TRBJ1-2; D may be TRBD1 (6 bases). Germline V gene sequence: CDR1 LNHDA, CDR2 SQIVND (reference sequence). The CDR3 spans 13 residues. Trimming shortened V by 6 bases and J by 4 bases, and 12 bases separated the two germline ends. CDR3 loop: CASRKDRTYGYTF. Written as DNA, the CDR3 is TGTGCCAGTAGGAAAGACAGGACCTATGGCTACACCTTC.

This sequence joins TRBV11-2 and TRBJ2-2; possible D gene TRBD1, 5 bases. Trimming took off 5 bases at V and 0 bases at J, with 10 bases between the two ends. The CDR3 length is 15 residues. CDR1 is SGHAT, CDR2 FQNNGV, per germline. CDR3: CASSTTVTNTGELFF. Here the CDR3 DNA reads TGTGCCAGCAGCACGACAGTCACGAACACCGGGGAGCTGTTTTTT.

To note about this clone: The same CDR3 arises from other DNA sequences in this sample as well. This chain uses TRBV18 with TRBJ2-1, with D tentatively TRBD1 or TRBD2 (5 bases each). Germline lookup yields CDR1 KGHSH and CDR2 LQKENI. V lost 0 bases to trimming and J lost 8 bases, with 8 bases between them. CDR3 length: 13 residues. The DNA of the CDR3 is TGTGCCAGCTCACCACCGGTGGGGGATGAGCAGTTCTTC. It translates to CASSPPVGDEQFF.

With respect to this clone: This sample also contains other DNA sequences that code for the same CDR3. This chain links TRBV6-5 with TRBJ2-2, with TRBD2 matching over 7 bases. The CDR3 is made up of 13 amino acids. CDR1 and CDR2 from the germline V gene are MNHEY and SVGAGI. Trimming cost V 6 bases and J 5 bases; bases outside gene matches: 3. The CDR3 nucleotides read TGTGCCAGCAGGACGCGGGGGACCGGGGAGCTGTTTTTT. It specifies CASRTRGTGELFF.

The chain combines TRBV18 with TRBJ2-5; a weak D match, TRBD1 (7 bases). Germline loops: CDR1 KGHSH, CDR2 LQKENI. Trimming stripped 2 bases from V and 4 bases from J, with 14 bases between. This CDR3 is 15 amino acids long. The CDR3 nucleotides read TGTGCCAGCTCACCAGGTGCAGGGGGAGGAGAGACCCAGTACTTC. Protein: CASSPGAGGGETQYF.

CDR3 sequence (DNA): TGTGCCAGCAGCTTGGACAGTCCTAGCTCCTACAATGAGCAGTTCTTC. As protein: CASSLDSPSSYNEQFF. V gene TRBV5-4 combines with J gene TRBJ2-1; D unresolved. This CDR3 spans 16 amino acids. Between the trimmed V and J ends, which lost 0 bases and 0 bases, there was a span of 10 bases. In germline, CDR1 is SGHNT, CDR2 YYREEE (reference sequence).

In DNA, the CDR3 is TGCAGTGCCCACCCGGAAGATACGCAGTATTTT. It specifies CSAHPEDTQYF. The genes are TRBV20-1 and TRBJ2-3; unclear D gene. The length of the CDR3 is 11 residues. Trimming left V 6 bases short and J 5 bases short, with 9 bases between. Germline V gene lookup returns CDR1 DFQATT and CDR2 SNEGSKA (reference sequence).

The rearrangement links TRBV7-2 to TRBJ1-2; no firm D call. The CDR3 sequence is 14 residues long. Trimming took 2 bases from V and 8 from J, leaving 15 bases between them. Germline CDR1 SGHTA, CDR2 FQGNSA. Here the CDR3 reads CASSLLGVGSGYTF. CDR3 nucleotides: TGTGCCAGCAGCTTACTGGGAGTAGGCTCGGGCTACACCTTC.